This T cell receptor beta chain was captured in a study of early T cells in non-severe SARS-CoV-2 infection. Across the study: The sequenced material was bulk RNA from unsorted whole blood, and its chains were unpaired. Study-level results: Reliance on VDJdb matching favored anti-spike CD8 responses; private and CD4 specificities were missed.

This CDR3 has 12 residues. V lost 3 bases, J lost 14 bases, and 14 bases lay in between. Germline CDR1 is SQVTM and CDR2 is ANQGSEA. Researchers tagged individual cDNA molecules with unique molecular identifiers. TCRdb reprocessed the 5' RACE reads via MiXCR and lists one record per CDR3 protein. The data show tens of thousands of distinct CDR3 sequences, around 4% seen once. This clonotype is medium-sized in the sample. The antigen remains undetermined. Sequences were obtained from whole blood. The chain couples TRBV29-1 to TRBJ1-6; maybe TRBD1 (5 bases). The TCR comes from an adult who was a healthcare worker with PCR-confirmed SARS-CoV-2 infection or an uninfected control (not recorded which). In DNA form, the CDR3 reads TGCAGCGTTGAGGGGGGAGGGAACACCCTCCACTTT. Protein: CSVEGGGNTLHF.